The 6 T cell receptor beta chains presented below share a single source sample, sequenced in a study of T cells in Graves' hyperthyroidism and ophthalmopathy. RNA transcripts gave rise to amplified TCR beta CDR3 regions. HTBI primers drove first-round RT-PCR of the TCR CDR3. Using its own MiXCR run on the multiplex PCR reads, TCRdb lists one record per CDR3 protein. The sample lists under 350,000 distinct CDR3 sequences; around a sixth were seen once. Material for sequencing was blood. Receptor source: a woman aged 50 to 65 with Graves' hyperthyroidism.

This clonotype was seen ten or more times. The chain is built from TRBV27 and TRBJ2-5, with D tentatively TRBD1 or TRBD2 (6 bases each). CDR3 length: 19 residues. Germline V gene data show CDR1 as MNHEY and CDR2 as SMNVEV (reference sequence). Trimming removed 4 bases from V and 4 bases from J, with 28 bases in between. CDR3 in amino acids: CASSSDAGGAGPRLETQYF. The CDR3 bases are TGTGCCAGCAGTTCCGATGCCGGGGGCGCGGGGCCACGTTTAGAGACCCAGTACTTC.

The rearrangement joins TRBV10-1 to TRBJ2-3; D not resolved. CDR1 is WNHNN, CDR2 SYGVQD, per germline (reference sequence). The V and J ends lost 3 bases and 2 bases respectively, with 9 bases between them. This CDR3 contains 14 residues. The CDR3 reads CASSDGSPTDTQYF. As DNA, the CDR3 is TGCGCCAGCAGTGATGGGTCTCCCACAGATACGCAGTATTTT.

The chain uses TRBV27 and TRBJ1-2; the D gene is possibly TRBD1 (5 bases). Trimming took off 6 bases at V and 4 bases at J, with 18 bases between the two ends. Germline V CDR1 and CDR2: MNHEY, SMNVEV (reference sequence). The CDR3 covers 15 residues. CDR3 coding DNA: TGTGCCAGCAGCACCTCCAATTGGGGCGGCTATGGCTACACCTTC. Encoded protein: CASSTSNWGGYGYTF.

The genes are TRBV20-1 and TRBJ1-5, with D tentatively TRBD1 (5 bases). The CDR3 sequence is 12 residues long. Germline V gene data show CDR1 as DFQATT and CDR2 as SNEGSKA (reference sequence). The germline V and J ends were trimmed by 0 bases and 5 bases, with 5 bases remaining between them. The CDR3 DNA follows: TGCAGTGCTAGAGAGGGGCATCAGCCCCAGCATTTT. Protein product: CSAREGHQPQHF.

This clonotype was recorded a few times. V is TRBV20-1 and J is TRBJ1-4, with 7 nucleotides matching TRBD1. After removal of 4 bases from V and 6 bases from J, the junction contained 8 bases not matched to a gene. Per the germline V gene, CDR1 is DFQATT and CDR2 is SNEGSKA (reference sequence). CDR3 length: 14 residues. The CDR3: CSATQDRMDEKLFF. CDR3 nucleotide sequence: TGCAGTGCTACCCAGGACAGGATGGATGAAAAACTGTTTTTT.

A few counts support this clonotype. This chain joins TRBV20-1 and TRBJ2-1; 12 bases align to TRBD2. Trimming took 4 bases from V and 9 from J; bases not matched to a gene: 10. CDR3 size: 15 residues. Germline CDR1 is DFQATT and CDR2 is SNEGSKA (reference sequence). In DNA, the CDR3 is TGCAGTGCTAAGGCCCTAGCGGGGGGGCCGGGTGAGCAGTTCTTC. It codes for CSAKALAGGPGEQFF.